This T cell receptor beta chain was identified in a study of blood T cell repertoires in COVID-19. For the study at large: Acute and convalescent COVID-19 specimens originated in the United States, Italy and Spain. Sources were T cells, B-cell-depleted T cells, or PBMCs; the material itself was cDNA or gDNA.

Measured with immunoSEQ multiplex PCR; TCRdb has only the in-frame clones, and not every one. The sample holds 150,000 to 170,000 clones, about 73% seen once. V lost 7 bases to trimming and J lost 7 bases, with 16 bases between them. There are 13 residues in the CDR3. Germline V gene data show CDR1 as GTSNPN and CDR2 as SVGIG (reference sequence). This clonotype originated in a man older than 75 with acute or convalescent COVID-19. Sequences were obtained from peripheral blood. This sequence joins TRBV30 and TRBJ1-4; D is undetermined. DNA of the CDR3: TGTGCCTCTATCGGTAATAACGGTGAAAAACTGTTTTTT. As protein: CASIGNNGEKLFF.